This TCR beta chain was profiled in a study of T cells in Graves' hyperthyroidism and ophthalmopathy. At the level of the study: Peripheral blood specimens were obtained at initial diagnosis, prior to any treatment.

Patients counted as stable if ophthalmopathy did not develop within 18 months. Uncontrolled infection, other autoimmune disease, pregnancy or lactation led to exclusion. The CDR3 regions of TCR beta were amplified from RNA transcripts. First-round RT-PCR targeting the TCR CDR3 was performed with the HTBI primer set. TCRdb reprocessed the multiplex PCR reads via MiXCR and lists one record per CDR3 protein. The sample lists 300,000 to 400,000 distinct CDR3 sequences; approximately 22% were seen once. J lost 6 bases, V lost 5 bases, and 7 bases had no gene match. CDR1 and CDR2 (germline): MNHEY, SVGEGT. The CDR3 sequence is 14 residues long. Study results and caveats: Blood also contained most expanded thyroid clonotypes above 0.001.

Only a few counts were recorded for this clonotype. Its antigen is currently unknown. The sample was blood. The chain links TRBV6-2 or TRBV6-3 to TRBJ2-3; TRBD1 matches 8 bases. This receptor was taken from a woman aged 50 to 60 with Graves' hyperthyroidism. The CDR3 here is CASSTDRVFDTQYF. The CDR3 DNA reads as TGTGCCAGCAGTACGGACAGGGTTTTCGATACGCAGTATTTT.